The clone carrying this T cell receptor (beta chain) occurred many times. Its matching antigen is unknown. The data belong to a study of cytomegalovirus exposure and HLA in healthy donors. Study-level findings and limits: Fewer N-insertions (relative to the 666-donor mean) were reportedly seen in an Asian-associated ancestry cluster in a later analysis. In a later analysis, around 18,000 TCR beta sequences were associated with HLA alleles at 0.05 false discovery rate. High sensitivity and specificity were reportedly achieved when the classifier diagnosed cytomegalovirus status. Analysis was carried out at a later point, and it linked a missense DCLRE1C variant to TCR beta V- and J-gene trimming.

PCR amplification relied on 60 Vbeta primers (plus 13 Jbeta primers). The protocol was immunoSEQ multiplex PCR, while the TCRdb copy is restricted to in-frame clones and leaves out a portion. In the table there are about 160,000 clones, 65% to 80% of which are singletons. Germline V gene data show CDR1 as SNHLY and CDR2 as FYNNEI. The CDR3 runs 13 residues. Trimming removed 7 bases from V and 1 base from J, with 10 bases in between. Sequenced: PBMCs. The TCR comes from a female donor in good health and CMV-seronegative. This chain uses TRBV2 with TRBJ1-2, with D possibly being TRBD1 (5 bases). The CDR3 DNA is TGTGCCAGCACCCGGGACTATAACTATGGCTACACCTTC. Its translation: CASTRDYNYGYTF.